This T cell receptor beta chain was identified during a study of blood T cell repertoires in COVID-19. Study context: Specimens from acute and convalescent COVID-19 originated in the United States, Italy and Spain. T cells, B-cell-depleted T cells, or PBMCs provided the cDNA or gDNA that served as material.

Source study methods: It was from reference gene primer amplification that nucleated cell counts were estimated. Profiled with immunoSEQ multiplex PCR; TCRdb holds only in-frame clones, not every one. The D gene and trimming were derived from the DNA, and the V and J assignments and clone size from that table. The data contain around 200,000 clones, around four fifths of them singletons. J was trimmed by 3 bases and V by 3 bases; bases with no gene match: 9. CDR3 length equals 15 residues. The germline V gene encodes CDR1 SGHNT and CDR2 YYREEE (reference sequence). Seattle's enrolled individuals joined amid active infection and were then monitored longitudinally.

The chain has TRBV5-4 and TRBJ2-7; 7 bases fit TRBD1. This clonotype was sampled from a woman in her seventies with COVID-19, enrolled during active disease. Sequencing was performed on peripheral blood. This CDR3 is CASSSNRDSFYEQYF. CDR3 in DNA: TGTGCCAGCAGCTCGAACCGGGACAGCTTCTACGAGCAGTACTTC.